A selection of T cell receptor beta chains follows, all from one sample in a study of Graves' ophthalmopathy and Graves' hyperthyroidism. TCRdb reprocessed the multiplex PCR reads with MiXCR, giving one entry per CDR3 protein. The sample carries more than 1,000,000 distinct CDR3 sequences, less than 45% recorded once. Input material: peripheral blood or thyroid tissue (not recorded which). These receptors were obtained from an adult man with Graves' hyperthyroidism. The CDR3 runs from the conserved cysteine through the conserved F or W. Rows give clone size only sometimes, using once, few, many, or a class for an expanded clone.

J | V | size | CDR3
TRBJ1-2 | TRBV7-9 | - | CASSSAGGKGYTF
TRBJ2-3 | TRBV29-1 | few | CSAGTGQTDTQYF
TRBJ1-5 | TRBV6-2/TRBV6-3 | - | CASSFEAGGVGSNQPQHF
TRBJ1-1 | TRBV29-1 | - | CRVGQGRTEAFF
TRBJ2-5 | TRBV10-2 | few | CASSDGTGGNQGTQYF
TRBJ2-5 | TRBV18 | - | CASSPNEQLGETQYF
TRBJ1-6 | TRBV6-5 | few | CASSSPDFTLHF
TRBJ2-7 | TRBV2 | - | CASMSTGQAFYEQYF
TRBJ2-6 | TRBV2 | many | CASKKLTGTGPF
TRBJ1-2 | TRBV20-1 | few | CSSTGVHGYTF
TRBJ1-5 | TRBV6-6 | - | CASTLGQTFNQPQHF
TRBJ2-1 | TRBV25-1 | - | CASSLDFGGAGPFF
TRBJ2-7 | TRBV2 | few | CASRETVSYEQYF
TRBJ2-2 | TRBV12-3/TRBV12-4 | few | CASSLGTGPGGGELFF
TRBJ1-4 | TRBV11-2 | - | CASSTGGQGEKLFF
TRBJ2-2 | TRBV2 | - | CASVSGRGAGELFF
TRBJ1-5 | TRBV4-1 | many | CASSHYASREQPQHF
TRBJ1-5 | TRBV6-5 | many | CASRQTHQPQHF
TRBJ1-5 | TRBV20-1 | many | CSAGRGFFQPQHF
TRBJ1-5 | TRBV7-9 | - | CAWSTGPTGGINQPQHF
TRBJ1-3 | TRBV5-8 | few | CASSFGFSGNTIYF
TRBJ1-6 | TRBV7-9 | many | CASSAGAADSPLHF
TRBJ1-5 | TRBV29-1 | few | CSVASRGGDQPQHF
TRBJ1-6 | TRBV28 | - | CASSLLTGAGNSPLHF
TRBJ1-5 | TRBV6-5 | few | CASTSKGEPQHF
TRBJ1-6 | TRBV15 | once | CAPKPGQGYNSPLHF
TRBJ2-7 | TRBV29-1 | - | CSSGQTYEQYF
TRBJ1-6 | TRBV24-1 | - | CATSDWTGYNSPLHF
TRBJ1-4 | TRBV4-3 | - | CASSQEVSKSNEKLFF
TRBJ1-5 | TRBV19 | many | CASSIAGRNSNQPQHF
TRBJ2-7 | TRBV14 | - | CASSHPTGTSYEQYF
TRBJ1-2 | TRBV7-2 | many | CASSRLGYGYTF
TRBJ2-2 | TRBV7-2 | - | CASSPIGTGNTGELFF
TRBJ1-1 | TRBV5-6 | many | CASSWETEAFF
TRBJ2-7 | TRBV10-3 | many | CAIREAPGRSYEQYF
TRBJ2-7 | TRBV20-1 | many | CSARLSPEQYF
TRBJ1-4 | TRBV6-5 | few | CASSVQGAHPLKLFF